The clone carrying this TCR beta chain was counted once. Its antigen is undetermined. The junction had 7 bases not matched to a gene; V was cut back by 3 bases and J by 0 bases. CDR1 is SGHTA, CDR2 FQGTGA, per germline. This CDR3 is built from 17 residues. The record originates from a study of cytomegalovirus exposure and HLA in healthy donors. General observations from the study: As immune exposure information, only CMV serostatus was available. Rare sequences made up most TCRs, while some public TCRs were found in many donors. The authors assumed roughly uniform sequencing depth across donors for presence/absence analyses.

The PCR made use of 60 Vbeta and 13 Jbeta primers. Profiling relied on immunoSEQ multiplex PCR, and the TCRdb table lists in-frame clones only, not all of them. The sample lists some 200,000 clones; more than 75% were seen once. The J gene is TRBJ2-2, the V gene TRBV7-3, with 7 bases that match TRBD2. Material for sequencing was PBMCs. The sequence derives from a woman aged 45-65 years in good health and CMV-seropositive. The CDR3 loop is CASSLSPAGANTGELFF. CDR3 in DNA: TGTGCCAGCAGCTTGAGTCCGGCGGGGGCGAACACCGGGGAGCTGTTTTTT.